The entry below describes one T cell receptor beta chain. These data belong to a study of blood T cell repertoires in COVID-19. The wider study: The United States, Italy and Spain supplied acute and convalescent COVID-19 samples.

Germline assignment: CDR1 WSHSY and CDR2 SAAADI. Trimming took off 3 bases at V and 2 bases at J, with 14 bases between the two ends. CDR3 length: 15 amino acids. In the original workflow: Estimated nucleated cell counts came from reference gene primer amplification. Assay: immunoSEQ multiplex PCR; the TCRdb copy retains only in-frame clones and omits some. The V and J calls and clone size were taken over from that table, and D and trimming were inferred from the DNA. The sample includes 120,000 to 150,000 clones, about 89% of them seen just once. Input material: peripheral blood. This chain connects TRBV10-2 to TRBJ2-7, with D possibly matching TRBD2 (6 bases). This TCR was recovered from a man at least 80 years old with acute or convalescent COVID-19. CDR3 in amino acids: CASSDPGGGPYEQYF. The CDR3 DNA follows: TGCGCCAGCAGTGACCCCGGTGGAGGGCCCTACGAGCAGTACTTC.